Below are 9 T cell receptor beta chains sequenced from a single sample in a study of cytomegalovirus exposure and HLA in healthy donors. 60 Vbeta and 13 Jbeta primers were used in PCR. Assay used: immunoSEQ multiplex PCR; TCRdb lists only in-frame clones, some missing. The sample has approximately 100,000 clones, 70% to 80% seen once. Input material: PBMCs. Receptors were obtained from a human donor in good health.

The V and J genes are TRBV11-3 and TRBJ2-2, with 9 bases lining up with TRBD2. This CDR3 has 19 amino acids. J was trimmed by 1 base and V by 1 base; bases with no gene match: 10. Germline V lookup: CDR1 SGHNT, CDR2 YENEEA. CDR3 in DNA: TGTGCCAGCAGCTTAGGGACTAGCGCGGCAGGAGGGAACACCGGGGAGCTGTTTTTT. Its translation: CASSLGTSAAGGNTGELFF.

This clone was detected once. This chain uses TRBV20-1 with TRBJ2-4, with D tentatively TRBD1 (5 bases). The CDR3 is made up of 11 amino acids. V gave up 6 bases and J gave up 7 bases, with 10 bases separating them. Germline assignment: CDR1 DFQATT and CDR2 SNEGSKA (reference sequence). In DNA, the CDR3 is TGCAGTGCAGCCAGGGCGAACATTCAGTACTTC. The encoded protein is CSAARANIQYF.

The J gene is TRBJ2-5, the V gene TRBV5-1, with TRBD2 matching over 15 bases. This CDR3 is built from 18 residues. Trimming removed 3 bases from V and 5 bases from J; junction bases left unmatched: 11. Per the germline V gene, CDR1 is SGHRS and CDR2 is YFSETQ. CDR3 region: CASSSGLAGGPSGETQYF. The CDR3 DNA follows: TGCGCCAGCAGCTCCGGACTAGCGGGAGGGCCCTCTGGGGAGACCCAGTACTTC.

J is TRBJ1-1 and V is TRBV9; a weak D match, TRBD1 (5 bases). CDR1 SGDLS and CDR2 YYNGEE come from the germline V gene. There are 13 residues in the CDR3. V lost 0 bases to trimming and J lost 7 bases, with 10 bases between them. CDR3 nucleotides: TGTGCCAGCAGCGTAGAAGGGGTTGATGAAGCTTTCTTT. This sequence encodes CASSVEGVDEAFF. The variable domain in full, with the rest retrieved from reference TRBV9 and TRBJ1-1, is DSGVTQTPKHLITATGQRVTLRCSPRSGDLSVYWYQQSLDQGLQFLIQYYNGEERAKGNILERFSAQQFPDLHSELNLSSLELGDSALYFCASSVEGVDEAFFGQGTRLTVV.

CDR3 sequence: CASSYAAGYGYTF. As DNA, the CDR3 is TGTGCCAGCAGTTACGCAGCAGGGTACGGCTACACCTTC. The chain uses TRBV7-9 and TRBJ1-2, with D perhaps TRBD1 (5 bases). Trimming cost V 6 bases and J 8 bases, with 16 bases left between them. Germline V gene lookup returns CDR1 SEHNR and CDR2 FQNEAQ (reference sequence). This CDR3 is built from 13 residues.

The chain uses TRBV14 and TRBJ1-2; TRBD1 agrees at 9 bases. CDR1 SGHDN and CDR2 FVKESK come from the germline V gene. V lost 4 bases, J lost 7 bases, and 10 bases stayed unmatched. CDR3 length: 15 amino acids. The CDR3 DNA reads TGTGCCAGCAGCCTTGGGGGGACAGGGAAACGTGGCTACACCTTC. It is translated as CASSLGGTGKRGYTF.

V gene TRBV6-1 combines with J gene TRBJ2-2; 7 bases match TRBD1. The length of the CDR3 is 14 residues. Germline trimming cut 8 bases from V and 2 bases from J; bases unmatched to any gene: 5. Germline V CDR1 and CDR2: MNHNS, SASEGT. As DNA, the CDR3 is TGTGCCAGCCCTGGGACAGCCAACACCGGGGAGCTGTTTTTT. Its translation is CASPGTANTGELFF.

The V and J genes are TRBV5-6 and TRBJ1-3; D remains unclear. V lost 3 bases, J lost 0 bases, and 13 bases lay in between. The CDR3 extends over 16 amino acids. The germline gives CDR1 SGHDT, CDR2 YYEEEE. The DNA of the CDR3 is TGTGCCAGCAGCTCTCGCGGGCCTGGCTCTGGAAACACCATATATTTT. It specifies CASSSRGPGSGNTIYF.

The chain is built from TRBV7-9 and TRBJ2-3; D gene unclear. CDR1 and CDR2 (germline): SEHNR, FQNEAQ (reference sequence). Trimming shortened V by 1 base and J by 0 bases, and 20 bases separated the two germline ends. The CDR3 loop spans 19 amino acids. The CDR3 sequence is CASSLGVAGRPSSTDTQYF. The CDR3 coding sequence is TGTGCCAGCAGCTTAGGAGTCGCTGGCAGGCCCTCTAGCACAGATACGCAGTATTTT.